The 23 T cell receptor beta chains listed next were all sequenced from one sample in a study of CD8 T cells in ankylosing spondylitis. Study findings and constraints: One TCR beta motif, made up of roughly eight highly homologous variants, appeared characteristic of ankylosing spondylitis blood.

These receptors lack a known antigen. TCRdb used MiXCR to reprocess the 5' RACE reads, holding one entry per CDR3 protein. The table includes under 850,000 distinct CDR3 sequences, around 20% detected once. Source material: blood, either unsorted or a sorted T cell fraction (not recorded which). These receptors originate from a male donor with ankylosing spondylitis.

This sequence joins TRBV19 and TRBJ2-2; a weak D match, TRBD2 (5 bases). Germline values: CDR1 LNHDA, CDR2 SQIVND (reference sequence). V lost 9 bases and J lost 5, with 19 bases in between. This CDR3 has 15 residues. CDR3: CASIPIAGGTGELFF. The CDR3 DNA reads TGTGCCAGCATCCCAATTGCGGGTGGGACCGGGGAGCTGTTTTTT.

This clonotype has a handful of counts. V and J are TRBV7-2 and TRBJ2-7; the D is unclear. The CDR3 runs to 14 residues. V lost 1 base to trimming and J lost 3 bases, with 10 bases between them. CDR1 is SGHTA and CDR2 is FQGNSA in the germline V gene. Here the CDR3 reads CASSLDPSNYEQYF. In DNA form, the CDR3 reads TGTGCCAGCAGCTTAGACCCCTCGAACTACGAGCAGTACTTC.

This clonotype has more than one count but fewer than ten. The chain joins TRBV5-5 to TRBJ2-1; a weak D match, TRBD2 (5 bases). Trimming cost V 2 bases and J 6 bases, with 12 bases left between them. The CDR3 has 14 amino acids. Per germline, CDR1 SGHKS and CDR2 YYEKEE (reference sequence). The chain's CDR3 is CASSFHGIVNEQFF. For the CDR3, the DNA is TGTGCCAGCAGCTTTCACGGGATTGTCAATGAGCAGTTCTTC.

The chain employs TRBV9 and TRBJ2-1, with D tentatively TRBD2 (6 bases). Trimming pared 0 bases from V and 4 bases from J, leaving 14 bases between. The CDR3 spans 16 residues. Germline values: CDR1 SGDLS, CDR2 YYNGEE. The CDR3 sequence: CASSVGLSGVYNEQFF. Written as DNA, the CDR3 is TGTGCCAGCAGCGTAGGTCTTAGCGGCGTATACAATGAGCAGTTCTTC.

The CDR3 DNA follows: TGCAGTGCTAGCGCAGGGGTTGGGGATACGCAGTATTTT. This translates into CSASAGVGDTQYF. The V and J genes are TRBV20-1 and TRBJ2-3; TRBD1 might be the D (6 bases). Per the germline V gene, CDR1 is DFQATT and CDR2 is SNEGSKA (reference sequence). V lost 3 bases to trimming and J lost 6 bases, with 13 bases between them. The CDR3 extends over 13 amino acids.

The DNA of the CDR3 is TGTGCCAGCAGTACGTACCGGGACAGCCAAGAGACCCAGTACTTC. Translating it yields CASSTYRDSQETQYF. The rearrangement uses TRBV6-1 and TRBJ2-5, with 7 bases aligning to TRBD1. The CDR3 has 15 residues. Looked up from germline, CDR1 is MNHNS and CDR2 is SASEGT. V shed 5 bases and J 1 base; nucleotides not matched to a gene: 7.

This clonotype was detected a few times. Here the CDR3 reads CASSQTGLQSVGGELFF. The CDR3 DNA follows: TGCGCCAGCAGCCAGACAGGACTGCAATCGGTTGGTGGGGAGCTGTTTTTT. The chain joins TRBV4-1 to TRBJ2-2; perhaps TRBD1 as D (6 bases). Per germline, CDR1 MGHRA and CDR2 YSYEKL. V was pared by 3 bases and J by 8 bases, with 22 bases between. This CDR3 comprises 17 residues.

V and J are TRBV20-1 and TRBJ2-1; D call uncertain. The CDR3 is 14 amino acids. V shed 7 bases and J shed 0 bases, with 13 bases lying between them. CDR1 is DFQATT, CDR2 SNEGSKA, per germline (reference sequence). CDR3 sequence reads: CSVHGLSSYNEQFF. In DNA form, the CDR3 reads TGCAGTGTTCATGGGCTAAGCTCCTACAATGAGCAGTTCTTC.

This clonotype was counted only a few times. The chain combines TRBV11-1 with TRBJ1-2; 7 bases are shared with TRBD1. CDR3 length: 13 amino acids. CDR1 SGHAT and CDR2 FQDESV come from the germline V gene (reference sequence). Trimming removed 5 bases from V and 0 bases from J; junction bases left unmatched: 0. The CDR3 DNA follows: TGTGCCAGCAGCGACAGGGCTAACTATGGCTACACCTTC. This codes for CASSDRANYGYTF. Together with reference TRBV11-1 and TRBJ1-2, the CDR3 gives the full variable domain: EAEVAQSPRYKITEKSQAVAFWCDPISGHATLYWYRQILGQGPELLVQFQDESVVDDSQLPKDRFSAERLKGVDSTLKIQPAELGDSAMYLCASSDRANYGYTFGSGTRLTVV.

The chain employs TRBV7-2 and TRBJ2-1, with 10 bases identical to TRBD2. J was trimmed by 10 bases and V by 1 base; bases with no gene match: 1. Per the germline V gene, CDR1 is SGHTA and CDR2 is FQGNSA. The CDR3 is 13 residues long. The CDR3 region is CASSLELAGEQFF. CDR3 bases: TGTGCCAGCAGCTTAGAACTAGCGGGGGAGCAGTTCTTC.

This clonotype was recorded a few times. The chain uses TRBV4-3 and TRBJ2-2; maybe TRBD2 (6 bases). Trimming removed 4 bases at V and 4 bases at J, with 22 bases between. The CDR3 has 18 residues. CDR1 and CDR2 (germline): LGHNA, YSLEER. CDR3 nucleotide sequence: TGCGCCAGCAGCCTCCTCAAGATGGAGGGATACTTCACCGGGGAGCTGTTTTTT. It translates to CASSLLKMEGYFTGELFF.

The table lists this clonotype with a few counts. V and J are TRBV5-1 and TRBJ2-7; 8 positions agree with TRBD2. Trimming took 4 bases from V and 3 from J; bases not matched to a gene: 6. There are 14 residues in the CDR3. Looked up from germline, CDR1 is SGHRS and CDR2 is YFSETQ. The CDR3 loop is CASSPFSGDYEQYF. The DNA of the CDR3 is TGCGCCAGCAGCCCGTTTAGCGGGGACTACGAGCAGTACTTC.

This clonotype has a count of ten or more. Germline is not matched at one junction end, which may reflect a read error. The chain employs TRBV12-3 or TRBV12-4 and TRBJ2-1; TRBD2 matches at 8 bases. This CDR3 is built from 15 residues. In nucleotides, the CDR3 is TGTGCCAGCAGGTTAGCCAGCGGGGGTCTAGAGGAGCAGTTCTTC. Translating it yields CASRLASGGLEEQFF.

This clonotype came up a few times. This chain joins TRBV6-5 and TRBJ2-2; TRBD2 agrees at 8 bases. Germline V gene lookup returns CDR1 MNHEY and CDR2 SVGAGI. V lost 4 bases, J lost 4 bases, and 17 bases stayed unmatched. CDR3 length: 19 residues. CDR3 residues: CASSSNSRAGGPSTGELFF. The CDR3 DNA is TGTGCCAGCAGTTCCAACTCTAGGGCGGGGGGTCCGAGCACCGGGGAGCTGTTTTTT.

The rearrangement joins TRBV12-3 or TRBV12-4 to TRBJ1-2, with TRBD1 identical over 9 bases. There are 15 residues in the CDR3. Germline trimming cut 4 bases from V and 7 bases from J; bases unmatched to any gene: 10. This chain's CDR3 is CASSSRDRVSSGYTF. CDR3 bases: TGTGCCAGCAGTTCCAGGGACAGGGTATCGAGTGGCTACACCTTC.

The chain recombines TRBV10-3 with TRBJ1-5, with a tentative D call TRBD1 (5 bases). Trimming pared 3 bases from V and 4 bases from J, leaving 13 bases between. Germline V CDR1 and CDR2: ENHRY, SYGVKD. This CDR3 is 15 amino acids long. The DNA of the CDR3 is TGTGCCATCAGTGATTTGGGGCTCCGAAATCAGCCCCAGCATTTT. Protein sequence: CAISDLGLRNQPQHF.

The chain carries TRBV7-3 and TRBJ2-1; TRBD2 might be the D (6 bases). CDR1 and CDR2 from the germline V gene are SGHTA and FQGTGA. The CDR3 has 14 residues. V gave up 5 bases and J gave up 7 bases, with 15 bases separating them. The CDR3 sequence: CASSPVGGENEQFF. CDR3 DNA sequence: TGTGCCAGCAGCCCGGTCGGGGGAGAGAATGAGCAGTTCTTC.

The gene calls are TRBV7-9 and TRBJ2-5; D gene unclear. Germline V gene sequence: CDR1 SEHNR, CDR2 FQNEAQ (reference sequence). The CDR3 has 15 residues. Trimming stripped 5 bases from V and 1 base from J, with 14 bases between. In DNA, the CDR3 is TGTGCCAGCAGCCCCGAGGTGCCCTTCCAAGAGACCCAGTACTTC. It is translated as CASSPEVPFQETQYF.

This sequence joins TRBV7-6 and TRBJ2-1, with 8 nucleotides matching TRBD2. The CDR3 totals 15 residues. V lost 1 base and J lost 8; bases outside the gene matches: 7. Germline values: CDR1 SGHVS, CDR2 FNYEAQ. Here the CDR3 reads CASSLESGRSYEQFF. For the CDR3, the DNA is TGTGCCAGCAGCTTAGAAAGCGGGAGATCGTATGAGCAGTTCTTC.

The gene calls are TRBV29-1 and TRBJ1-2; D unresolved. Per the germline V gene, CDR1 is SQVTM and CDR2 is ANQGSEA. With 4 bases removed from V and 5 bases from J, the gap between germline ends came to 8 bases. The CDR3 is 11 residues long. The CDR3 region has the DNA TGCAGCGTTGTGTGGGGTTATGGCTACACCTTC. Translated: CSVVWGYGYTF.

This clonotype was counted between two and nine times. The chain carries TRBV12-3 or TRBV12-4 and TRBJ2-7; D possibly matches TRBD1 or TRBD2 (6 bases each). Trimming shortened V by 3 bases and J by 2 bases, and 17 bases separated the two germline ends. The CDR3 totals 16 residues. Here the CDR3 reads CASSLGGGTPTYEQYF. CDR3 nucleotides: TGTGCCAGCAGTTTGGGCGGCGGGACACCAACCTACGAGCAGTACTTC.

J is TRBJ2-5 and V is TRBV7-2; possibly TRBD1 for D (5 bases). CDR3 length equals 15 residues. CDR1 is SGHTA and CDR2 is FQGNSA in the germline V gene. V was trimmed by 0 bases and J by 5 bases, leaving 13 bases between them. Here the CDR3 DNA reads TGTGCCAGCAGCTTAGCAAGGGGTTTTAGTGAGACCCAGTACTTC. Protein: CASSLARGFSETQYF.

In its sample, this clonotype was seen a few times. The genes are TRBV11-2 and TRBJ1-4; D may be TRBD1 (6 bases). Trimming pared 2 bases from V and 8 bases from J, leaving 15 bases between. CDR1 is SGHAT and CDR2 is FQNNGV in the germline V gene. The CDR3 sequence is 15 residues long. This CDR3 reads CASSLTRGLLEKLFF. The CDR3 coding sequence is TGTGCCAGCAGCTTAACACGGGGGCTCCTCGAAAAACTGTTTTTT.